This T cell receptor beta chain was captured in a study of T cells after yellow fever vaccination. This clonotype was observed many times. The germline V gene encodes CDR1 SGHDT and CDR2 YYEEEE. Between the trimmed V and J ends, which lost 1 base and 1 base, there was a span of 2 bases. This CDR3 contains 12 residues. TCRdb used MiXCR to reprocess the 5' RACE reads, holding one entry per CDR3 protein. The sample has about 310,000 distinct CDR3 sequences; roughly 3.5% are singletons. The chain carries TRBV5-6 and TRBJ1-1; D gene uncertain. The TCR originated in a young man who received the YFV17D yellow fever vaccine. The material was PBMCs, obtained on the day of the yellow fever booster vaccination. Here the CDR3 reads CASSLRNTEAFF. The CDR3 DNA follows: TGTGCCAGCAGCTTGCGGAACACTGAAGCTTTCTTT.